The 22 T cell receptor beta chains given below trace back to one sample, sequenced in a study of vaccination and CD4 T cells after COVID-19. The antigens of these receptors remain unknown. Regarding treatment: roughly nine-day PBMC culture with coronavirus spike peptide pools or control peptides (ViraFEST assay). Cultured CD4+ T cell DNA underwent sequencing with the Oncomine TCR Beta short-read assay. Each CDR3 protein is one row after TCRdb ran MiXCR on the PCR reads. The sample yields tens of thousands of distinct CDR3 sequences, roughly 71% seen once. The sequencing here drew on CD4+ T cells from blood, cultured in vitro, taken after SARS-CoV-2 vaccination. The receptor source for this set is a human donor who received a COVID-19 vaccine.

This clonotype was observed a few times. The chain links TRBV12-5 to TRBJ1-2; D is unclear. The CDR3 is 13 amino acids. Per the germline V gene, CDR1 is LGHNT and CDR2 is FRNRAP. With 2 bases removed from V and 8 bases from J, the gap between germline ends came to 12 bases. CDR3 in amino acids: CASGLPRMGGYTF. The CDR3 DNA is TGTGCTAGTGGTTTGCCCAGGATGGGAGGCTACACCTTC.

The J gene is TRBJ1-1, the V gene TRBV12-5, with D perhaps matching TRBD1 (6 bases). There are 13 residues in the CDR3. V lost 1 base and J 8 bases, leaving 11 bases between the germline ends. Germline V gives CDR1 LGHNT, CDR2 FRNRAP. CDR3 amino acids: CASGLDRAVEAFF. The DNA for the CDR3 is TGTGCTAGTGGTTTGGACAGGGCGGTGGAAGCTTTCTTT.

V gene TRBV3-1 combines with J gene TRBJ1-1; no clear D gene. Germline V CDR1 and CDR2: LGHDT, YNNKEL (reference sequence). Trimming shortened V by 5 bases and J by 0 bases, and 13 bases separated the two germline ends. The CDR3 runs 15 residues. In DNA, the CDR3 is TGTGCCAGCAGCACCAAGGCCTTTATGAACACTGAAGCTTTCTTT. This gives the protein CASSTKAFMNTEAFF.

The chain combines TRBV7-2 with TRBJ2-1, with D unclear. The CDR3 totals 13 residues. V was cut by 7 bases and J by 7 bases, with 14 bases left in between. Germline CDR1 SGHTA, CDR2 FQGNSA. The CDR3: CASTVRLQNEQFF. In DNA, the CDR3 is TGTGCCAGCACCGTTCGGCTGCAGAATGAGCAGTTCTTC.

The chain is built from TRBV30 and TRBJ1-6; D possibly corresponds to TRBD1 (6 bases). This CDR3 is 13 amino acids long. V was clipped by 1 base and J by 10 bases, with 11 bases between them. Germline V gene lookup returns CDR1 GTSNPN and CDR2 SVGIG (reference sequence). The CDR3 spells CAWSGQVESPLHF. The DNA for the CDR3 is TGTGCCTGGAGTGGACAGGTTGAGTCACCCCTCCACTTT.

The V call is TRBV10-1, the J call TRBJ2-3, with D unresolved. Germline lookup yields CDR1 WNHNN and CDR2 SYGVQD (reference sequence). The CDR3 sequence is 13 residues long. V lost 4 bases and J 2 bases, leaving 7 bases between the germline ends. The DNA for the CDR3 is TGCGCCAGCAGTGCCGATATCACAGATACGCAGTATTTT. Encoded protein: CASSADITDTQYF.

The chain joins TRBV11-2 to TRBJ1-2, with a weak D call TRBD1 (5 bases). V lost 3 bases to trimming and J lost 7 bases, with 15 bases between them. Germline CDR1 and CDR2: SGHAT and FQNNGV. The CDR3 has 14 residues. The CDR3 coding sequence is TGTGCCAGCAGCTTTCCGGGACCACGGGGTGGCTACACCTTC. This translates into CASSFPGPRGGYTF.

This clonotype occurred once. V is TRBV10-3 and J is TRBJ1-2; D might be TRBD1 (5 bases). CDR3 length equals 13 residues. Germline V gene data show CDR1 as ENHRY and CDR2 as SYGVKD. Between the trimmed V and J ends, which lost 6 bases and 8 bases, there was a span of 16 bases. The CDR3 spells CAIRSAGSWGYTF. For the CDR3, the DNA is TGTGCCATCAGGTCTGCAGGGTCGTGGGGCTACACCTTC.

This clonotype was recorded a few times. The J gene is TRBJ2-4, the V gene TRBV6-5; the match to TRBD2 covers 7 bases. Losses at the gene ends were 4 bases for V and 0 bases for J; bases not matched to a gene: 6. This CDR3 has 16 residues. Germline lookup yields CDR1 MNHEY and CDR2 SVGAGI. In DNA form, the CDR3 reads TGTGCCAGCAGTTCCTTCGAGCGGGGAGCCAAAAACATTCAGTACTTC. Its translation: CASSSFERGAKNIQYF.

The CDR3 is CSAELSRGGSTYGYTF. CDR3 DNA sequence: TGCAGTGCCGAACTCTCCAGGGGAGGGTCTACCTATGGCTACACCTTC. The rearrangement links TRBV20-1 to TRBJ1-2, with D perhaps TRBD1 (6 bases). CDR1 is DFQATT and CDR2 is SNEGSKA in the germline V gene (reference sequence). V was cut by 6 bases and J by 4 bases, with 24 bases left in between. The CDR3 covers 16 residues.

DNA for the CDR3: TGCGCCAGCAGCGTGACAGGGGGGTATGGCTACACCTTC. Protein: CASSVTGGYGYTF. J is TRBJ1-2 and V is TRBV5-1; 9 bases align to TRBD1. The CDR3 is made up of 13 amino acids. J lost 5 bases, V lost 4 bases, and 3 bases had no gene match. Looked up from germline, CDR1 is SGHRS and CDR2 is YFSETQ.

DNA for the CDR3: TGTGCCAGCAAGTCGACTAGCGGGGGGGCCGGTGAGCAGTTCTTC. Its protein product is CASKSTSGGAGEQFF. The chain couples TRBV6-1 to TRBJ2-1; 14 bases are a match to TRBD2. Looked up from germline, CDR1 is MNHNS and CDR2 is SASEGT. The CDR3 is 15 amino acids. With 7 bases clipped from V and 9 bases from J, the junction kept 8 bases outside the gene matches.

The genes are TRBV15 and TRBJ1-1; 8 positions match TRBD1. V gave up 2 bases and J gave up 10 bases; unmatched junction bases: 12. The germline V gene has CDR1 LNHNV and CDR2 YYDKDF (reference sequence). The CDR3 contains 15 residues. The CDR3 is CATSRLDRASRGAFF. The CDR3 DNA reads TGTGCCACCAGCAGATTGGACAGGGCGTCACGGGGAGCTTTCTTT.

The chain employs TRBV20-1 and TRBJ2-3, with D tentatively TRBD1 (5 bases). The V gene lost 2 bases and the J gene lost 0 bases, with 9 bases spanning the gap. Germline values: CDR1 DFQATT, CDR2 SNEGSKA (reference sequence). The CDR3 has 14 amino acids. This CDR3 is CSARPTVSTDTQYF. As DNA, the CDR3 is TGCAGTGCTAGACCGACAGTTAGCACAGATACGCAGTATTTT.

V gene TRBV24-1 combines with J gene TRBJ1-2; 7 bases are a match to TRBD1. CDR3 length equals 17 residues. CDR1 is KGHDR, CDR2 SFDVKD, per germline. With V trimmed by 0 bases and J by 3 bases, 9 bases remained unmatched. The CDR3 protein is CATSDLRSQGEYYGYTF. The CDR3 coding sequence is TGTGCCACCAGTGATTTGAGGTCCCAGGGGGAGTACTATGGCTACACCTTC.

V is TRBV20-1 and J is TRBJ1-2, with 8 bases lining up with TRBD1. The CDR3 contains 13 residues. Germline assignment: CDR1 DFQATT and CDR2 SNEGSKA (reference sequence). V trimming: 5 bases; J trimming: 6 bases; junction bases outside the gene matches: 8. CDR3 protein: CSALRTGRDGYTF. The DNA for the CDR3 is TGCAGTGCTCTTCGGACAGGGCGCGATGGCTACACCTTC.

This chain connects TRBV12-3 or TRBV12-4 to TRBJ1-2, with 8 bases matching TRBD1. This CDR3 has 14 residues. V shed 7 bases, J shed 3 bases, and the junction held 7 bases outside the gene matches. The CDR3 bases are TGTGCCAGCACCAGCAGGGGGCGCTACTATGGCTACACCTTC. Translation gives CASTSRGRYYGYTF.

The chain links TRBV10-3 to TRBJ2-2; 8 bases are shared with TRBD1. Germline V gives CDR1 ENHRY, CDR2 SYGVKD. The CDR3 totals 17 residues. With V trimmed by 0 bases and J by 6 bases, 9 bases remained unmatched. CDR3 loop: CAISESKSTGAAGELFF. CDR3 nucleotide sequence: TGTGCCATCAGTGAGTCGAAATCGACAGGGGCAGCCGGGGAGCTGTTTTTT.

The genes are TRBV2 and TRBJ1-1; D gene uncertain. Trimming took off 4 bases at V and 1 base at J, with 10 bases between the two ends. CDR3 length equals 14 residues. CDR1 and CDR2 (germline): SNHLY, FYNNEI. The CDR3 loop is CASSVLGGNTEAFF. CDR3 in DNA: TGTGCCAGCAGTGTTCTTGGCGGGAACACTGAAGCTTTCTTT.

This clonotype was counted only a few times. This chain connects TRBV11-3 to TRBJ2-5; 10 bases match TRBD1. Trimming took 5 bases from V and 5 from J; bases not matched to a gene: 8. CDR1 is SGHNT and CDR2 is YENEEA in the germline V gene. There are 15 residues in the CDR3. The CDR3, as DNA: TGTGCCAGCAGCCCCGGGACAGGGGCGCAGGAGACCCAGTACTTC. It encodes CASSPGTGAQETQYF.

The count of this clonotype is one. The chain joins TRBV7-2 to TRBJ2-2, with 7 nucleotides matching TRBD2. CDR1 and CDR2 from the germline V gene are SGHTA and FQGNSA. V shed 5 bases, J shed 2 bases, and the junction held 11 bases outside the gene matches. The CDR3 extends over 17 amino acids. The CDR3 bases are TGTGCCAGCAGCCCCCTACGGGGCGGGGGAAACACCGGGGAGCTGTTTTTT. This encodes CASSPLRGGGNTGELFF.

The chain recombines TRBV7-2 with TRBJ1-5, with D unresolved. This CDR3 region has 13 residues. Germline CDR1 SGHTA, CDR2 FQGNSA. V lost 3 bases and J 6 bases, leaving 9 bases between the germline ends. CDR3 protein: CASSFEWSQPQHF. For the CDR3, the DNA is TGTGCCAGCAGCTTTGAATGGAGTCAGCCCCAGCATTTT.